This T cell receptor beta chain stems from a study of shared clonotypes between healthy human individuals. Broader study findings: An anticipated effect of sequencing depth on clonotype sharing among donors was recognized.

Germline CDR1 and CDR2: SGHAT and FQNNGV. The V end lost 4 bases, the J end lost 5 bases, and 15 bases lay between the germline ends. CDR3 length: 15 amino acids. Tens of millions of PBMCs served as the genomic DNA source for unsorted samples. With respect to this clone: Its antigen is still unknown.

Some clones are missing from TCRdb's copy, which holds only in-frame ones; the method was immunoSEQ multiplex PCR. In the table there are around 500,000 clones, about three quarters of which are singletons. The clonotype originates from a woman aged 40-49 years in good health. Some clones in this sample may be carry-over from other donors' samples. Sequenced sample: PBMCs. V usage is TRBV11-2 and J usage is TRBJ2-1; possibly TRBD1 for D (5 bases). The CDR3 coding sequence is TGTGCCAGCAGCTCCAGGGTTGGTCGAAACAATGAGCAGTTCTTC. Translated: CASSSRVGRNNEQFF.